This T cell receptor (beta chain) was sequenced in a study of blood T cell repertoires in COVID-19. Clones were sequenced by immunoSEQ multiplex PCR, and TCRdb holds only the in-frame ones, with some missing. The sample contains about 200,000 clones, around 87% of which appear only once. V lost 5 bases and J 5 bases, leaving 10 bases between the germline ends. This CDR3 is built from 13 residues. Germline CDR1 and CDR2: SGHTA and FQGNSA. J is TRBJ1-5 and V is TRBV7-2; no reliable D call. The sequencing input was peripheral blood. The receptor was derived from a woman aged 45 to 65 with COVID-19, enrolled during active disease. Written as DNA, the CDR3 is TGTGCCAGCAGCACGAGGAGGGATCAGCCCCAGCATTTT. It specifies CASSTRRDQPQHF.